The clone carrying this T cell receptor (beta chain) was found many times. During its preparation, the TCRbeta library received unique molecular identifiers. Via MiXCR, TCRdb re-called the PCR reads, giving one row per CDR3 protein. This sample carries about 610,000 distinct CDR3 sequences, over 9.5% of them seen once, and the ten largest clones take less than 5%. From germline, CDR1 is LGHDT and CDR2 YNNKEL (reference sequence). CDR3 size: 12 residues. V was clipped by 1 base and J by 10 bases, with 8 bases between them. This entry belongs to a study of T-cell reconstitution after alpha-beta-depleted transplantation in children.

Source: PBMCs from the stem cell graft donor, taken from the stem cell graft. This sequence was found in a human donor who donated a stem cell graft to a child with acute myeloid leukemia. The chain carries TRBV3-1 and TRBJ2-1; D is ambiguous. The CDR3, as DNA: TGTGCCAGCAGCCAAGGTTTTAGCGAGCAGTTCTTC. Translation gives CASSQGFSEQFF.